This TCR beta chain was captured in a study of shared clonotypes between healthy human individuals. About the study: Each donor contributed plates that comprised three CD4 naive, three CD4 memory, two CD8 naive and one CD8 memory. General study points: Unshared clonotypes carried lower generation probabilities than those common to all four donors.

The protocol was immunoSEQ multiplex PCR, while the TCRdb copy is restricted to in-frame clones and leaves out a portion. The profile shows roughly 1,100,000 clones, under 80% of them singletons. Notes on this clone: Its matching antigen is unknown.

The CDR3 extends over 14 amino acids. Germline CDR1 is SGHDT and CDR2 is YYEEEE. V trimming: 5 bases; J trimming: 8 bases; junction bases outside the gene matches: 9. Sample: memory CD4+ T cells sorted from blood. Indicated subset: CD45RA-negative fraction. The V gene is TRBV5-6, the J gene TRBJ1-4; 7 positions match TRBD1. This receptor was taken from a man younger than 35 in good health. Here the CDR3 DNA reads TGTGCCAGCAGGCTACAGGGGATTGGAGAAAAACTGTTTTTT. It codes for CASRLQGIGEKLFF.